This T cell receptor beta chain was sequenced during a study of molecular identifiers for immune sequencing clone quantification. Study-wide results and limits: Underestimated sizes of highly expanded clones could result from identical TCR molecules that share a barcode.

Listed TCR primers, together with previously described methods, were used for the bulk TCR libraries. Using its own MiXCR run on the PCR reads, TCRdb lists one record per CDR3 protein. The table has 85,000 to 100,000 distinct CDR3 sequences, around 24% seen once; the top ten hold 0.85% to 0.95%. The germline CDR1 and CDR2 sequences are PRHDT and FYEKMQ (reference sequence). Trimming shortened V by 4 bases and J by 0 bases, and 4 bases separated the two germline ends. The CDR3 runs 12 residues. Sorted inputs of roughly 17,000 to 1,100,000 cells, with 10%, 30% or 50% RNA, yielded naive CD8 libraries. Sorting was used to obtain naive CD8 T cells (CD8+CD4-CCR7+CD45RA+). This clonotype was observed a handful of times. Its antigen is as yet unknown.

The sequenced material came from naive CD8+ T cells from blood, with Jurkat cell RNA spiked in. Subset defined: FACS-sorted CD8+CD4-CCR7+CD45RA+ naive T cells. This sequence originates from a human donor in good health. Some libraries in this study had Jurkat cell RNA spiked in. The rearrangement uses TRBV13 and TRBJ2-7; D gene uncertain. The CDR3 reads CASSSHSYEQYF. The DNA for the CDR3 is TGTGCCAGCAGCTCGCACTCCTACGAGCAGTACTTC.